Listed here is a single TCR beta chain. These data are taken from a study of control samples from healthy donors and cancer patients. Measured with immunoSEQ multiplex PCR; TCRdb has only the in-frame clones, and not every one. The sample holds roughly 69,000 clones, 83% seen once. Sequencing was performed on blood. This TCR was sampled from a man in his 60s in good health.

CDR3 nucleotide sequence: TGTGCCAGCAGCTCAGCCATGAACACTGAAGCTTTCTTT. Amino acid sequence: CASSSAMNTEAFF. The chain employs TRBV3-1 (or the pseudogene TRBV3-2) and TRBJ1-1; no definite D call. The CDR3 totals 13 residues. Germline-derived CDR1 and CDR2 are LGHDT and YNNKEL (reference sequence). V was clipped by 5 bases and J by 0 bases, with 7 bases between them.